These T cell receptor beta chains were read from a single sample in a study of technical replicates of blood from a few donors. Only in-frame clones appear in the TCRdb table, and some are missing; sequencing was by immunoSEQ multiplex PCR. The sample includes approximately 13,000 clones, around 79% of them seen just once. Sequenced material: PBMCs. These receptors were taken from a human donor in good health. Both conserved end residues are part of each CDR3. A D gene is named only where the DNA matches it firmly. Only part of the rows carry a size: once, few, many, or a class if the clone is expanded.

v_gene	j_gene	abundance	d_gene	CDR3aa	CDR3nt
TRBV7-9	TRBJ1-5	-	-	CASSLGAGDSNQPQHF	TGTGCCAGCAGCTTAGGTGCGGGAGATAGCAATCAGCCCCAGCATTTT
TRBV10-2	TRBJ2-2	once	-	CASLGGGRLNTGELFF	TGCGCCAGCCTAGGGGGGGGACGCTTGAACACCGGGGAGCTGTTTTTT
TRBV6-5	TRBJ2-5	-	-	CASSYSSGLETQYF	TGTGCCAGCAGTTACTCGTCAGGGTTGGAGACCCAGTACTTC
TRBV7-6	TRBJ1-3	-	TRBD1	CASSLTTGAGGNTIYF	TGTGCCAGCAGCTTGACGACAGGGGCGGGTGGAAACACCATATATTTT
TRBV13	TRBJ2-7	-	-	CASSLRFRYEGEADEQYF	TGTGCCAGCAGCTTAAGATTTCGATACGAGGGGGAAGCCGACGAGCAGTACTTC
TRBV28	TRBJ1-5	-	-	CASSLGGAVSNQPQHF	TGTGCCAGCAGTTTGGGGGGGGCGGTAAGCAATCAGCCCCAGCATTTT
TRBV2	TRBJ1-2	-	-	CASSPSLNYGYTF	TGTGCCAGCAGCCCCTCACTCAACTATGGCTACACCTTC
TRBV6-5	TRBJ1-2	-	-	CASSTQGSGYTF	TGTGCCAGCAGTACGCAGGGTAGTGGCTACACCTTC
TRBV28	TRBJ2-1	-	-	CASSLEAAGTYNEQFF	TGTGCCAGCAGTTTGGAGGCGGCGGGAACCTACAATGAGCAGTTCTTC
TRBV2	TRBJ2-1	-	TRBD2	CATGLAGVPDNEQFF	TGTGCCACCGGACTAGCGGGAGTTCCTGACAATGAGCAGTTCTTC
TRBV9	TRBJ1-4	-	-	CASSVTPLASTNEKLFF	TGTGCCAGCAGCGTGACCCCCTTAGCGTCAACTAATGAAAAACTGTTTTTT
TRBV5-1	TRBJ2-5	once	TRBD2	CASSLARGGTGGETQYF	TGCGCCAGCAGCTTGGCCCGGGGGGGGACGGGAGGAGAGACCCAGTACTTC
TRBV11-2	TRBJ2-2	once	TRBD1	CASSLPPDRESGELFF	TGTGCCAGCAGCTTACCGCCAGACAGGGAGTCCGGGGAGCTGTTTTTT
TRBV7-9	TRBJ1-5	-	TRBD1	CASSLGSNRGRGNQPQHF	TGTGCCAGCAGCTTAGGCTCTAACAGGGGGCGAGGCAATCAGCCCCAGCATTTT
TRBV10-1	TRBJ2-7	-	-	CASSERRDYEQYF	TGCGCCAGCAGTGAAAGGCGGGACTACGAGCAGTACTTC
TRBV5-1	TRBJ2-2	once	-	CASSLVLANTGELFF	TGCGCCAGCAGCTTGGTACTGGCGAACACCGGGGAGCTGTTTTTT
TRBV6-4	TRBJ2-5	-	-	CAPPGETQYF	TGTGCCCCCCCCGGGGAGACCCAGTACTTC
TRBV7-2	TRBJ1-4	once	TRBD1	CASSLGDRDQEKLFF	TGTGCCAGCAGCTTAGGGGACAGGGACCAAGAAAAACTGTTTTTT
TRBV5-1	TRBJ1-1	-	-	CASSGSRHGNTEAFF	TGCGCCAGCAGCGGATCCCGACACGGGAACACTGAAGCTTTCTTT
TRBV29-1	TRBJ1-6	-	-	CSVAAQDRGSPLHF	TGCAGCGTTGCAGCCCAGGATAGGGGTTCACCCCTCCACTTT
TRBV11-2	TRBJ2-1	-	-	CASSQSRPRTMRQFF	TGTGCCAGCAGCCAGTCTAGACCGAGAACAATGAGGCAGTTCTTC